Following are 17 T cell receptor beta chains from one sample sequenced in a study of tumor and adjacent non-tumor tissue in lung cancer. A modified ARM-PCR protocol with three rounds of nested PCR amplified TCRbeta. MiXCR was run by TCRdb on the multiplex PCR reads, yielding one entry per CDR3 protein. The sample consists of about 86,000 distinct CDR3 sequences, 76% of them appearing once. RNA was extracted from bulk tissue without any cell sorting. This non-tumor lung sample came from over 3 cm beyond the tumor edge. The sequenced sample was distant non-tumor lung tissue. These receptors all stem from a woman between 50 and 59 years old with non-small cell lung cancer.

Notes on this clonotype: A read error may produce the germline difference seen at one junction end. This rearrangement joins TRBV28 to TRBJ2-1; the match to TRBD2 covers 10 bases. The length of the CDR3 is 16 residues. CDR1 MDHEN and CDR2 SYDVKM come from the germline V gene. This chain's CDR3 is CDSSLGTSDKYNEHFF. The CDR3, as DNA: TGTGACAGCAGTTTAGGGACTAGCGACAAATACAATGAGCACTTCTTC.

Notes on this clonotype: At one end the junction does not follow the germline gene, possibly because of a read error. The chain employs TRBV10-3 and TRBJ2-3; D possibly corresponds to TRBD2 (6 bases). Germline values: CDR1 ENHRY, CDR2 SYGVKD. This CDR3 has 15 residues. The CDR3 here is CAISEGGRAADTRYF. The CDR3 nucleotides are TGTGCCATCAGTGAGGGGGGGAGAGCCGCAGATACGCGGTATTTT.

Details on this clonotype: This sequence may be a read error, since a much larger clone differs from it by one base. The rearrangement links TRBV28 to TRBJ2-7; a weak D match, TRBD1 (6 bases). Germline assignment: CDR1 MDHEN and CDR2 SYDVKM. The length of the CDR3 is 16 residues. Trimming stripped 11 bases from V and 6 bases from J, with 29 bases between. The CDR3 bases are TGTGCCGGCAATTCCTGGGAACAGGGAGAAAATAGCGAGCAGTACTTC. Amino acid sequence: CAGNSWEQGENSEQYF.

This clonotype was detected many times. The chain carries TRBV14 and TRBJ1-2; the D is unclear. This CDR3 region has 15 residues. Germline loops: CDR1 SGHDN, CDR2 FVKESK. V lost 0 bases to trimming and J lost 7 bases, with 15 bases between them. The CDR3 is CASSQDRPVTGGYTF. The DNA for the CDR3 is TGTGCCAGCAGCCAAGATCGACCTGTGACGGGTGGCTACACCTTC. The entire variable domain, with the rest obtained from reference TRBV14 and TRBJ1-2, is as follows: EAGVTQFPSHSVIEKGQTVTLRCDPISGHDNLYWYRRVMGKEIKFLLHFVKESKQDESGMPNNRFLAERTGGTYSTLKVQPAELEDSGVYFCASSQDRPVTGGYTFGSGTRLTVV.

This rearrangement joins TRBV4-1 to TRBJ2-1; D perhaps matches TRBD2 (8 bases). From germline, CDR1 is MGHRA and CDR2 YSYEKL. V was shortened by 1 base and J by 13 bases, with 26 bases between the two germline ends. This CDR3 region has 17 residues. The CDR3 loop reads CASSQVGGGIAGNGQFF. In DNA, the CDR3 is TGCGCCAGCAGCCAAGTAGGGGGCGGGATAGCGGGGAATGGACAGTTCTTC.

The genes are TRBV5-4 and TRBJ2-7, with 14 nucleotides matching TRBD2. The CDR3 runs 15 residues. CDR1 SGHNT and CDR2 YYREEE come from the germline V gene (reference sequence). J was trimmed by 6 bases and V by 4 bases; bases with no gene match: 6. Here the CDR3 reads CASSTGLAGGCEQYF. CDR3 DNA: TGTGCCAGCAGCACCGGACTAGCGGGAGGTTGCGAGCAGTACTTC.

Note on this clonotype: Sequence at one end of the junction differs from germline and may be a read error. The chain recombines TRBV29-1 with TRBJ2-3, with D perhaps being TRBD1 or TRBD2 (7 bases each). From germline, CDR1 is SQVTM and CDR2 ANQGSEA. This CDR3 spans 15 amino acids. The CDR3 loop reads CSVELRTRGTDMQYF. The CDR3 DNA reads as TGCAGCGTTGAACTTCGGACTAGGGGGACAGATATGCAGTATTTT.

This chain connects TRBV20-1 to TRBJ2-3; 10 positions match TRBD2. The CDR3 length is 16 residues. Germline V CDR1 and CDR2: DFQATT, SNEGSKA (reference sequence). The junction had 6 bases not matched to a gene; V was cut back by 2 bases and J by 1 base. The CDR3 coding sequence is TGCAGTGCTAGACGGCTAGCGGGAGATCGCACAGATACGCAGTATTTT. Translating it yields CSARRLAGDRTDTQYF.

With respect to this clonotype: A junction boundary mismatches the germline segment, possibly from a read error. This sequence joins TRBV6-2 or TRBV6-3 and TRBJ2-3, with D perhaps being TRBD1 or TRBD2 (5 bases each). Germline CDR1 is MNHEY and CDR2 is SVGEGT. The CDR3 spans 17 residues. The CDR3 coding sequence is TGTGCAAGCAGTTACTCTGGGACGGAAGCCTACACAGATACGCAGTATTTT. Translating gives CASSYSGTEAYTDTQYF.

The V gene is TRBV6-1, the J gene TRBJ1-5; no clear D gene. The germline V gene has CDR1 MNHNS and CDR2 SASEGT. This CDR3 region has 16 residues. Between the trimmed V and J ends, which lost 10 bases and 2 bases, there was a span of 21 bases. CDR3 DNA sequence: TGTGCCAACGGTGTGCAGAGGCGTCGGGGCAATCAGCCCCAGCATTTT. This gives the protein CANGVQRRRGNQPQHF.

Many counts were recorded for this clonotype. The chain recombines TRBV5-4 with TRBJ2-7, with D possibly matching TRBD2 (5 bases). Germline V CDR1 and CDR2: SGHNT, YYREEE (reference sequence). Between the trimmed V and J ends, which lost 1 base and 5 bases, there was a span of 19 bases. CDR3 length: 16 amino acids. In DNA, the CDR3 is TGTGCCAGCAGCTTGACTATGTGGGAGCCTCCTAACGAGCAGTACTTC. This gives the protein CASSLTMWEPPNEQYF.

A remark on this clonotype: A clone one base away is much larger, so this may be a read error. This chain links TRBV15 with TRBJ1-5; D is uncertain. This CDR3 is built from 15 residues. The germline V and J ends were trimmed by 0 bases and 4 bases, with 10 bases remaining between them. CDR1 LNHNV and CDR2 YYDKDF come from the germline V gene (reference sequence). The CDR3 here is CATSRDGGKNQPQHF. The CDR3 DNA sequence: TGTGCCACCAGCAGAGATGGAGGTAAGAATCAGCCCCAGCATTTT.

As to this clonotype: This is likely a read error, given that the CDR3 carries no conserved phenylalanine or tryptophan at its end. V and J are TRBV6-1 and TRBJ1-1; no definite D call. CDR1 and CDR2 (germline): MNHNS, SASEGT. The CDR3 is 14 amino acids. CDR3 coding DNA: TGTGCCAGCAGTGAGGCAATCGGGAACCCTGAAGCTTTCTCT. This sequence encodes CASSEAIGNPEAFS.

A remark on this clonotype: Because it lacks the conserved phenylalanine or tryptophan at the end, this CDR3 is likely a read error. V gene TRBV4-1 combines with J gene TRBJ2-3; tentatively, D is TRBD2 (6 bases). The CDR3 runs to 13 residues. Germline values: CDR1 MGHRA, CDR2 YSYEKL. V gave up 9 bases and J gave up 2 bases, with 12 bases separating them. CDR3 nucleotide sequence: TGCGCCAGTCAGACTAGTGTCACAGATACGCAGTATTTA. Translated: CASQTSVTDTQYL.

Regarding this clonotype: This CDR3 is missing its conserved last phenylalanine or tryptophan, likely due to a read error. The chain is built from TRBV5-4 and TRBJ2-7; perhaps TRBD2 as D (5 bases). The CDR3 has 17 amino acids. Germline lookup yields CDR1 SGHNT and CDR2 YYREEE (reference sequence). V lost 2 bases, J lost 3 bases, and 21 bases lay in between. The CDR3 loop is CASSFSPLVAPYYEQYL. In nucleotides, the CDR3 is TGTGCCAGCAGCTTTTCCCCTCTTGTAGCGCCGTACTACGAGCAGTACTTA.

As regards this clonotype: The conserved final phenylalanine or tryptophan is absent from the CDR3, which likely points to a read error. This chain joins TRBV29-1 and TRBJ2-7; D call uncertain. Trimming pared 5 bases from V and 1 base from J, leaving 15 bases between. CDR1 and CDR2 (germline): SQVTM, ANQGSEA. The CDR3 runs 14 residues. CDR3 sequence reads: CSVSSSGGSYEQYS. The CDR3 region has the DNA TGCAGCGTTAGTAGTTCGGGTGGATCCTACGAGCAGTACTCC.

For this clonotype: The junction shows a germline mismatch at one end, possibly a read error. The chain has TRBV11-2 and TRBJ2-3; D perhaps matches TRBD2 (6 bases). Germline values: CDR1 SGHAT, CDR2 FQNNGV. The CDR3 is made up of 13 amino acids. The CDR3 DNA is TGTGCTACCAGCTTAGCGGAGTCAGATACGAAGTATTTT. Translation gives CATSLAESDTKYF.